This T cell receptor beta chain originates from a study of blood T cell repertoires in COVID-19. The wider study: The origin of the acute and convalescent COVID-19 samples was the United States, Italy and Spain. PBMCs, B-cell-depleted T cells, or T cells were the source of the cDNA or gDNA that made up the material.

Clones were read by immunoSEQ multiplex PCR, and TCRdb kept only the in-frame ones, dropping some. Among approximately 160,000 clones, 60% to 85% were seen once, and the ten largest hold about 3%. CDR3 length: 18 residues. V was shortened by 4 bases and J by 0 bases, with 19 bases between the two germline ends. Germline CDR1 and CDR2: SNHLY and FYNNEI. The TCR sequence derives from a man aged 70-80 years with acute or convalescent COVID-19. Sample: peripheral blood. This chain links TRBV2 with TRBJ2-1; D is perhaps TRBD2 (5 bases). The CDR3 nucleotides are TGTGCCAGCAGTGGTTCAGTTCCTAGCCGGAACTCCTACAATGAGCAGTTCTTC. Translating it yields CASSGSVPSRNSYNEQFF.